What follows are 23 T cell receptor beta chains derived from one specimen sequenced in a study of T cell changes during pregnancy in multiple sclerosis. The assay was immunoSEQ multiplex PCR, and TCRdb's table has in-frame clones only and misses some. The table lists some 60,000 clones, about 88% of them singletons. The source material was CD4+ T cells from peripheral blood mononuclear cells, sampled in the third trimester of pregnancy. The receptors derive from a female donor with multiple sclerosis, enrolled in a pregnancy study.

The rearrangement uses TRBV19 and TRBJ2-1, with D maybe TRBD1 (6 bases). The V end lost 4 bases, the J end lost 2 bases, and 6 bases lay between the germline ends. Germline CDR1 LNHDA, CDR2 SQIVND (reference sequence). CDR3 length equals 13 residues. CDR3 loop: CASSRTAYNEQFF. For the CDR3, the DNA is TGTGCCAGTAGTAGGACAGCCTACAATGAGCAGTTCTTC.

V gene TRBV7-9 combines with J gene TRBJ1-1; 7 bases line up with TRBD1. Germline CDR1 SEHNR, CDR2 FQNEAQ (reference sequence). Trimming took 3 bases from V and 1 from J; bases not matched to a gene: 5. There are 15 residues in the CDR3. The chain's CDR3 is CASSFRQGWNTEAFF. CDR3 DNA sequence: TGTGCCAGCAGCTTCCGACAGGGTTGGAACACTGAAGCTTTCTTT.

The chain is built from TRBV11-1 and TRBJ2-7; TRBD2 is a possible D gene (6 bases). The CDR3 runs 16 residues. The germline V gene has CDR1 SGHAT and CDR2 FQDESV (reference sequence). V was clipped by 5 bases and J by 4 bases, with 21 bases between them. The CDR3 coding sequence is TGTGCCAGCAGCCCAAGGCGGCTGAGCGGGCATTACGAGCAGTACTTC. Residues: CASSPRRLSGHYEQYF.

DNA of the CDR3: TGCGCCAGCACCGCGGTCGGCAGTAACGAAAAACTGTTTTTT. Its protein product is CASTAVGSNEKLFF. The genes are TRBV10-2 and TRBJ1-4; D ambiguous. This CDR3 contains 14 residues. Germline loops: CDR1 WSHSY, CDR2 SAAADI. Trimming left V 7 bases short and J 8 bases short, with 17 bases between.

There are a few counts of this clone. The rearrangement joins TRBV5-6 to TRBJ1-1, with D perhaps matching TRBD1 (6 bases). Germline assignment: CDR1 SGHDT and CDR2 YYEEEE. This CDR3 is 14 amino acids long. Trimming shortened V by 1 base and J by 7 bases, and 14 bases separated the two germline ends. CDR3 residues: CASSLSGGTYEAFF. The CDR3 bases are TGTGCCAGCAGCTTGTCGGGGGGCACCTATGAAGCTTTCTTT.

V usage is TRBV9 and J usage is TRBJ1-4, with TRBD1 identical over 7 bases. The germline V gene encodes CDR1 SGDLS and CDR2 YYNGEE. Trimming removed 4 bases from V and 0 bases from J; junction bases left unmatched: 3. The CDR3 spans 15 residues. The CDR3 nucleotides are TGTGCCAGCAGCCCGACAGGGACAACTAATGAAAAACTGTTTTTT. Residues: CASSPTGTTNEKLFF. Based on the CDR3 plus reference TRBV9 and TRBJ1-4, the full variable domain is DSGVTQTPKHLITATGQRVTLRCSPRSGDLSVYWYQQSLDQGLQFLIQYYNGEERAKGNILERFSAQQFPDLHSELNLSSLELGDSALYFCASSPTGTTNEKLFFGSGTQLSVL.

V and J are TRBV11-2 and TRBJ2-7; weak D call: TRBD1 (5 bases). The germline V and J ends were trimmed by 4 bases and 6 bases, with 19 bases remaining between them. Germline values: CDR1 SGHAT, CDR2 FQNNGV. This CDR3 region has 15 residues. For the CDR3, the DNA is TGTGCCAGCAGCTACGCCCCAAACAGGCTGGGCGAGCAGTACTTC. This encodes CASSYAPNRLGEQYF.

The J gene is TRBJ1-2, the V gene TRBV5-1; 10 bases line up with TRBD1. The germline gives CDR1 SGHRS, CDR2 YFSETQ. This CDR3 comprises 15 residues. V was pared by 2 bases and J by 4 bases, with 5 bases of the junction left unmatched. The CDR3 loop is CASSFRDRGPYGYTF. The CDR3 region has the DNA TGCGCCAGCAGCTTCCGGGACAGGGGCCCCTATGGCTACACCTTC.

J is TRBJ2-3 and V is TRBV11-3; D gene unclear. Per germline, CDR1 SGHNT and CDR2 YENEEA. CDR3 length: 16 amino acids. Trimming left V 1 base short and J 2 bases short, with 13 bases between. CDR3 protein: CASSLVRLRITDTQYF. CDR3 bases: TGTGCCAGCAGCTTAGTTCGACTCCGGATCACAGATACGCAGTATTTT.

The chain recombines TRBV18 with TRBJ1-1; 10 bases line up with TRBD1. After removal of 1 base from V and 2 bases from J, the junction contained 7 bases not matched to a gene. The CDR3 has 17 residues. Looked up from germline, CDR1 is KGHSH and CDR2 is LQKENI. The CDR3 sequence: CASSPRKTGGSNTEAFF. The CDR3 DNA is TGTGCCAGCTCACCACGAAAGACAGGGGGCAGCAACACTGAAGCTTTCTTT. The full variable domain, in which reference TRBV18 and TRBJ1-1 provide the parts outside the CDR3, is NAGVMQNPRHLVRRRGQEARLRCSPMKGHSHVYWYRQLPEEGLKFMVYLQKENIIDESGMPKERFSAEFPKEGPSILRIQQVVRGDSAAYFCASSPRKTGGSNTEAFFGQGTRLTVV.

The rearrangement links TRBV7-2 to TRBJ2-7, with 9 bases identical to TRBD1. The V gene end was trimmed by 5 bases and the J gene end by 5 bases; junction bases not matched to a gene: 4. This CDR3 has 13 residues. Germline CDR1 SGHTA, CDR2 FQGNSA. The CDR3 loop is CASSRDRDHEQYF. CDR3 DNA: TGTGCCAGCAGCCGGGACAGGGACCACGAGCAGTACTTC.

The chain uses TRBV5-1 and TRBJ2-3, with D uncertain. The germline CDR1 and CDR2 sequences are SGHRS and YFSETQ. Trimming shortened V by 4 bases and J by 5 bases, and 14 bases separated the two germline ends. The length of the CDR3 is 14 residues. The CDR3, as DNA: TGCGCCAGCAGCCTGGACCTCGGGTTAGATACGCAGTATTTT. Translation gives CASSLDLGLDTQYF.

This clone was observed a single time. The chain has TRBV18 and TRBJ2-1; the match to TRBD1 covers 10 bases. CDR1 and CDR2 (germline): KGHSH, LQKENI. The CDR3 length is 20 residues. J was trimmed by 7 bases and V by 4 bases; bases with no gene match: 22. CDR3 DNA sequence: TGTGCCAGCTCACGAGGTATCCGAGGGAAGGCGGGACAGGGGTGGAATGAGCAGTTCTTC. It yields the protein CASSRGIRGKAGQGWNEQFF.

This clone was seen once. The chain joins TRBV7-2 to TRBJ1-5; D remains ambiguous. V was clipped by 7 bases and J by 0 bases, with 4 bases between them. From germline, CDR1 is SGHTA and CDR2 FQGNSA. The CDR3 totals 12 residues. CDR3 in DNA: TGTGCCAGCACAGATAGCAATCAGCCCCAGCATTTT. Translation gives CASTDSNQPQHF.

The V gene is TRBV18, the J gene TRBJ1-6; 11 bases fit TRBD1. Germline lookup yields CDR1 KGHSH and CDR2 LQKENI. The CDR3 contains 20 residues. The V segment lost 3 bases and the J segment 0 bases; nucleotides outside the gene matches: 10. The CDR3: CASSPRPGQGASSYNSPLHF. CDR3 in DNA: TGTGCCAGCTCACCCCGACCCGGACAGGGGGCGAGCTCCTATAATTCACCCCTCCACTTT.

The chain employs TRBV7-2 and TRBJ2-3, with a tentative D call TRBD1 (8 bases). V lost 2 bases and J 3 bases, leaving 12 bases between the germline ends. The CDR3 contains 15 residues. Germline CDR1 and CDR2: SGHTA and FQGNSA. CDR3 nucleotide sequence: TGTGCCAGCAGCTTAAACAGGGGGGGGACAGATACGCAGTATTTT. This translates into CASSLNRGGTDTQYF.

This clone has only one observation. The chain links TRBV19 to TRBJ1-1; D possibly corresponds to TRBD1 (5 bases). V was trimmed by 4 bases and J by 5 bases, leaving 14 bases between them. The CDR3 contains 14 residues. CDR1 and CDR2 from the germline V gene are LNHDA and SQIVND (reference sequence). CDR3 sequence (DNA): TGTGCCAGTAGTACCCCAGGAGGGGTGACTGAAGCTTTCTTT. Residues: CASSTPGGVTEAFF. Supplemented by reference TRBV19 and TRBJ1-1, the full variable domain reads DGGITQSPKYLFRKEGQNVTLSCEQNLNHDAMYWYRQDPGQGLRLIYYSQIVNDFQKGDIAEGYSVSREKKESFPLTVTSAQKNPTAFYLCASSTPGGVTEAFFGQGTRLTVV.

This clone has just one count. The genes are TRBV19 and TRBJ1-1, with D possibly matching TRBD1 (6 bases). Germline lookup yields CDR1 LNHDA and CDR2 SQIVND (reference sequence). V lost 3 bases and J lost 8, with 10 bases in between. The CDR3 spans 12 residues. CDR3 in amino acids: CASSIQDREAFF. CDR3 nucleotide sequence: TGTGCCAGTAGTATTCAGGACAGAGAAGCTTTCTTT.

This CDR3 reads CASSTGLTYEQYF. DNA for the CDR3: TGTGCCAGTAGTACAGGGTTGACCTACGAGCAGTACTTC. The V call is TRBV19, the J call TRBJ2-7, with a tentative D call TRBD1 (5 bases). The germline CDR1 and CDR2 sequences are LNHDA and SQIVND (reference sequence). The CDR3 runs to 13 residues. The ends were cut back, 4 bases at V and 2 bases at J, with 9 bases in the middle.

The V gene is TRBV10-2, the J gene TRBJ2-7, with 11 bases lining up with TRBD2. J was trimmed by 2 bases and V by 6 bases; bases with no gene match: 0. The CDR3 loop spans 13 amino acids. The germline V gene encodes CDR1 WSHSY and CDR2 SAAADI. The CDR3 nucleotides read TGCGCCAGCAGACTAGCGGGAGCCTACGAGCAGTACTTC. It translates to CASRLAGAYEQYF.

This clone came up once. The chain employs TRBV19 and TRBJ2-5, with TRBD2 matching 11 bases. Trimming at V came to 7 bases and at J to 2 bases, leaving 6 bases not matched to a gene. CDR1 is LNHDA and CDR2 is SQIVND in the germline V gene (reference sequence). The CDR3 consists of 15 residues. CDR3 amino acids: CASTGLAGRQETQYF. The CDR3 DNA reads TGTGCCAGTACCGGACTAGCGGGTCGTCAAGAGACCCAGTACTTC.

This chain connects TRBV2 to TRBJ2-1; weak D call: TRBD2 (6 bases). Germline CDR1 and CDR2: SNHLY and FYNNEI. Trimming shortened V by 8 bases and J by 8 bases, and 13 bases separated the two germline ends. The CDR3 has 12 amino acids. The CDR3 loop reads CASAGLNDEQFF. In DNA form, the CDR3 reads TGTGCCAGCGCGGGATTGAACGATGAGCAGTTCTTC.

This clone was detected once. The rearrangement uses TRBV6-1 and TRBJ2-5; 9 nucleotides line up with TRBD1. Germline V gives CDR1 MNHNS, CDR2 SASEGT. V was pared by 5 bases and J by 6 bases, with 4 bases of the junction left unmatched. The CDR3 consists of 13 residues. For the CDR3, the DNA is TGTGCCAGCAGTCAGACAGGGGGACAGACCCAGTACTTC. Translation: CASSQTGGQTQYF.